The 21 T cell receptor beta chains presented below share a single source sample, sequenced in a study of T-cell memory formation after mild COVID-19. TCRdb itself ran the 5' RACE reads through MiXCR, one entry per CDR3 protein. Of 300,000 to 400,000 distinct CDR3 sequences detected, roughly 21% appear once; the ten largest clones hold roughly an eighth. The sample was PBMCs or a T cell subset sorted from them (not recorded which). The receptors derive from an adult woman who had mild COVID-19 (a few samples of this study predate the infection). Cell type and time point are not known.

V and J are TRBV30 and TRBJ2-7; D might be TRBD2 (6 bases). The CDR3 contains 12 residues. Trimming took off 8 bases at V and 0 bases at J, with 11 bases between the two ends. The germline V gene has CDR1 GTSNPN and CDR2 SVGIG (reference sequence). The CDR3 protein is CAGGLSSYEQYF. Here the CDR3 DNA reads TGTGCCGGAGGACTAAGCTCCTACGAGCAGTACTTC.

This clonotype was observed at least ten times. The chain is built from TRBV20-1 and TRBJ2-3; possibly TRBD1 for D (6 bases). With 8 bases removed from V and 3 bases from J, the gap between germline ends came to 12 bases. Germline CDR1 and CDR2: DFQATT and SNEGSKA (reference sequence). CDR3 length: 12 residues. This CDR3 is CSTSRGTDTQYF. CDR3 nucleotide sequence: TGCAGTACATCTAGGGGGACAGATACGCAGTATTTT.

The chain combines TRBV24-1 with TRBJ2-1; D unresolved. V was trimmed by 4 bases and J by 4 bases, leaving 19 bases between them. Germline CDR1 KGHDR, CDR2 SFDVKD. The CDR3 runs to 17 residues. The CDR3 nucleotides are TGTGCCACCAGTGACCAGACCCTACAGACCCCGTACAATGAGCAGTTCTTC. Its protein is CATSDQTLQTPYNEQFF.

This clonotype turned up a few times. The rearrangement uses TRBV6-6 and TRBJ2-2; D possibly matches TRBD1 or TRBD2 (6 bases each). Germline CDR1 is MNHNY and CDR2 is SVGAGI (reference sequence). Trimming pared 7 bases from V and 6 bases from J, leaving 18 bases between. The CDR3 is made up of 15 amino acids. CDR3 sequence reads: CASINLSRGAGELFF. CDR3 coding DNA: TGTGCCAGCATCAACCTTTCGAGGGGGGCCGGGGAGCTGTTTTTT.

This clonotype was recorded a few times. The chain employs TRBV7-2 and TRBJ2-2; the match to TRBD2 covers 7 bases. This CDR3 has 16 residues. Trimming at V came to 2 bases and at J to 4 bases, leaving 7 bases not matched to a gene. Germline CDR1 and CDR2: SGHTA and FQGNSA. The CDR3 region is CASSLIAGATTGELFF. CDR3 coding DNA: TGTGCCAGCAGCTTAATTGCGGGAGCAACCACCGGGGAGCTGTTTTTT.

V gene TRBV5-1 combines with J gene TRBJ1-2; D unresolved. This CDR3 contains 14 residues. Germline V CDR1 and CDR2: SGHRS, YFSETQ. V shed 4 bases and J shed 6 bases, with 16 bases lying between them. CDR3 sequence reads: CASSLGSRADGYTF. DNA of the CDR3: TGCGCCAGCAGCCTCGGTTCGCGGGCGGATGGCTACACCTTC.

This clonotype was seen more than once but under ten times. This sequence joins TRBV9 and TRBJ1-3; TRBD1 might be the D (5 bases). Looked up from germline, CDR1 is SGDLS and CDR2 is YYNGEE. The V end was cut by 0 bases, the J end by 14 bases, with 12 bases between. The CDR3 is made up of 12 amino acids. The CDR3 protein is CASSVDGDLLYF. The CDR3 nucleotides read TGTGCCAGCAGCGTAGATGGGGACCTCCTATATTTT.

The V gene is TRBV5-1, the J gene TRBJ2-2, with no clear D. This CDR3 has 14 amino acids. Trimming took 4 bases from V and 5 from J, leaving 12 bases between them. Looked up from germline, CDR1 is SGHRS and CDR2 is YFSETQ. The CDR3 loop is CASSPSGVTGELFF. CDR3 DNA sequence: TGCGCCAGCAGCCCGTCAGGAGTAACCGGGGAGCTGTTTTTT.

The CDR3 DNA reads TGTGCCATCAGTGAGTCGATCGTCACTGAAGCTTTCTTT. Protein sequence: CAISESIVTEAFF. This chain uses TRBV10-3 with TRBJ1-1; D uncertain. CDR3 size: 13 residues. V gave up 0 bases and J gave up 4 bases, with 6 bases separating them. Per germline, CDR1 ENHRY and CDR2 SYGVKD.

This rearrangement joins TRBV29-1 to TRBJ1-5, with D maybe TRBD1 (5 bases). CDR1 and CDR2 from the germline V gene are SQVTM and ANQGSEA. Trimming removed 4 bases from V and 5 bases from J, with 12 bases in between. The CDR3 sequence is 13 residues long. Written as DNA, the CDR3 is TGCAGCGTTGTTCTGGGGACGGATCAGCCCCAGCATTTT. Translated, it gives CSVVLGTDQPQHF.

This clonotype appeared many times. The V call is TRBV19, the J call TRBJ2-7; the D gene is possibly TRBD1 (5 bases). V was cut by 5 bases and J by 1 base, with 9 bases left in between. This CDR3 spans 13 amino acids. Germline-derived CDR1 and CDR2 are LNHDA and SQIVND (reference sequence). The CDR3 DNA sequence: TGTGCCAGTAGTCCAGGGTTGTCCTACGAGCAGTACTTC. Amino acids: CASSPGLSYEQYF.

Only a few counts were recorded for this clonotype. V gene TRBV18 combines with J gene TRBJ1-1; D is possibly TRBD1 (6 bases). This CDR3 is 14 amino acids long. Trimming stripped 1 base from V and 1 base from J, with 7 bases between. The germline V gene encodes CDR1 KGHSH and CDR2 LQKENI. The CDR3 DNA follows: TGTGCCAGCTCACCACAGGGACAGAACACTGAAGCTTTCTTT. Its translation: CASSPQGQNTEAFF.

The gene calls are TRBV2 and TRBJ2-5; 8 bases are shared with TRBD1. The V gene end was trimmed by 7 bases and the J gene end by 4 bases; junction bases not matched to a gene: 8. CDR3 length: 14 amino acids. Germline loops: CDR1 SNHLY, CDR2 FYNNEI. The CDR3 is CASTGRTGGETQYF. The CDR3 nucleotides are TGTGCCAGCACCGGTCGTACAGGGGGAGAGACCCAGTACTTC.

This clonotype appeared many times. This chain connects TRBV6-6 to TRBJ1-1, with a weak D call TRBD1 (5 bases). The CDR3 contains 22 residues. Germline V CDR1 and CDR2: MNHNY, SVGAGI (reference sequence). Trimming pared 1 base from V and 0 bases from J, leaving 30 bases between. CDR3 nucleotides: TGTGCCAGCAGTTACTACAGCCCGGCGAGCACCATAAACAGGCGAATGAACACTGAAGCTTTCTTT. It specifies CASSYYSPASTINRRMNTEAFF.

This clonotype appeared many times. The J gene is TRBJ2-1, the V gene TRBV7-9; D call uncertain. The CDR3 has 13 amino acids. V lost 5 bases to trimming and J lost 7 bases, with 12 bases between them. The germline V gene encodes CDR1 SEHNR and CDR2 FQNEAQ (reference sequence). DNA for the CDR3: TGTGCCAGCAGCCACCGATCCTTGAATGAGCAGTTCTTC. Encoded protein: CASSHRSLNEQFF.

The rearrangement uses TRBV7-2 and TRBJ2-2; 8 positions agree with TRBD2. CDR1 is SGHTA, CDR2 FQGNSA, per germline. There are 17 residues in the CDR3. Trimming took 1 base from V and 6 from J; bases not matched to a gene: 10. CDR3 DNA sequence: TGTGCCAGCAGCTTAGGGGTCGGCGGGAGGATGGCCGGGGAGCTGTTTTTT. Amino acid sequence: CASSLGVGGRMAGELFF.

CDR3 bases: TGTGCCAGCACCCGTCCCAATACCGGGGAGCTGTTTTTT. This sequence encodes CASTRPNTGELFF. The chain is built from TRBV7-9 and TRBJ2-2; D remains unclear. This CDR3 contains 13 residues. The V end lost 7 bases, the J end lost 5 bases, and 11 bases lay between the germline ends. Per germline, CDR1 SEHNR and CDR2 FQNEAQ (reference sequence). Full variable domain (outside the CDR3, taken from reference TRBV7-9 and TRBJ2-2): DTGVSQNPRHKITKRGQNVTFRCDPISEHNRLYWYRQTLGQGPEFLTYFQNEAQLEKSRLLSDRFSAERPKGSFSTLEIQRTEQGDSAMYLCASTRPNTGELFFGEGSRLTVL.

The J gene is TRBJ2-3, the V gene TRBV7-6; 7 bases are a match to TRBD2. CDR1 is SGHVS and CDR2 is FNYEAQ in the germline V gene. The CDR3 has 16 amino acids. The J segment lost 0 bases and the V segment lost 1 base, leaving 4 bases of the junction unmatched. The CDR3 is CASSLGEGASTDTQYF. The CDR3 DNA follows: TGTGCCAGCAGCTTAGGGGAGGGAGCTAGCACAGATACGCAGTATTTT.

The CDR3 DNA is TGCGCCAGCAGCCCTCACGGGCAGGGGAACTCCTACGAGCAGTACTTC. This sequence encodes CASSPHGQGNSYEQYF. J is TRBJ2-7 and V is TRBV4-1; perhaps TRBD1 as D (6 bases). The germline V gene has CDR1 MGHRA and CDR2 YSYEKL. The CDR3 extends over 16 amino acids. V was trimmed by 4 bases and J by 0 bases, leaving 16 bases between them.

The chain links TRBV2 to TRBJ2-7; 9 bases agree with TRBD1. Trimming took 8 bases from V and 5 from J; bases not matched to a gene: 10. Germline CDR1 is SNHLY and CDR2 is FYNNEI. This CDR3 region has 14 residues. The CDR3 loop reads CASVTGTGSHEQYF. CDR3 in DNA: TGTGCCAGCGTTACCGGGACAGGGAGCCACGAGCAGTACTTC. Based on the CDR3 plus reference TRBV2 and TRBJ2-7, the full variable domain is EPEVTQTPSHQVTQMGQEVILRCVPISNHLYFYWYRQILGQKVEFLVSFYNNEISEKSEIFDDQFSVERPDGSNFTLKIRSTKLEDSAMYFCASVTGTGSHEQYFGPGTRLTVT.

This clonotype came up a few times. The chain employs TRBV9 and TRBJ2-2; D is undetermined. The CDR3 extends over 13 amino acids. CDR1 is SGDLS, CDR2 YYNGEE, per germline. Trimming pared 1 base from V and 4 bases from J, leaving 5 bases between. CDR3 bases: TGTGCCAGCAGCGTACTAGGCACCGGGGAGCTGTTTTTT. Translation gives CASSVLGTGELFF.